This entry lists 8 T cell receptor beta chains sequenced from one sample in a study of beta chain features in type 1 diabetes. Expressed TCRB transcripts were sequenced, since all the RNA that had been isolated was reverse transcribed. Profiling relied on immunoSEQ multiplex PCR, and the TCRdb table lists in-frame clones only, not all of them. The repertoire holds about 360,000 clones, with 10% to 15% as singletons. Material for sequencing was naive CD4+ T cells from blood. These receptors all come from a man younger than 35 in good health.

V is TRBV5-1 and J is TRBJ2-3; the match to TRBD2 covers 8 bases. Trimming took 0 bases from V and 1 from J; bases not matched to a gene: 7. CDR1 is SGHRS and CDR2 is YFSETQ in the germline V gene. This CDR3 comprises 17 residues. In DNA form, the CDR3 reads TGCGCCAGCAGCTTGGCCTGGCGGGAGGTAGGCACAGATACGCAGTATTTT. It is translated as CASSLAWREVGTDTQYF. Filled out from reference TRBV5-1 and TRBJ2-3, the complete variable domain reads KAGVTQTPRYLIKTRGQQVTLSCSPISGHRSVSWYQQTPGQGLQFLFEYFSETQRNKGNFPGRFSGRQFSNSRSEMNVSTLELGDSALYLCASSLAWREVGTDTQYFGPGTRLTVL.

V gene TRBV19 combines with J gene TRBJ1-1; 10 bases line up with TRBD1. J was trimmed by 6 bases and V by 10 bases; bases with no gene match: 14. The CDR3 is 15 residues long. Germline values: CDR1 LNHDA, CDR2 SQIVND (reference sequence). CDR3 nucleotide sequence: TGTGCCACCGGGACAGGGGCCCCGAGGGTCGCTGAAGCTTTCTTT. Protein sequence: CATGTGAPRVAEAFF.

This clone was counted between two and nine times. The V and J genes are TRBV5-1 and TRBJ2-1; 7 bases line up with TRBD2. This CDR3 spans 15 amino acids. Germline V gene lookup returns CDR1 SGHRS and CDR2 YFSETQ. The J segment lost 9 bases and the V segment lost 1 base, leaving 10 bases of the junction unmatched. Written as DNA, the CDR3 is TGCGCCAGCAGCTTGACGGGAGGCTTGGGCGGTGAGCAGTTCTTC. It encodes CASSLTGGLGGEQFF. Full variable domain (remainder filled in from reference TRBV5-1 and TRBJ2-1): KAGVTQTPRYLIKTRGQQVTLSCSPISGHRSVSWYQQTPGQGLQFLFEYFSETQRNKGNFPGRFSGRQFSNSRSEMNVSTLELGDSALYLCASSLTGGLGGEQFFGPGTRLTVL.

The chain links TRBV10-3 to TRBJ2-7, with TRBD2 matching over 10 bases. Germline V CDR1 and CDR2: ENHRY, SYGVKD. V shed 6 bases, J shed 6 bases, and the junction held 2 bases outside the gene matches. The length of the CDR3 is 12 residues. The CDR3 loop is CAISLAGAEQYF. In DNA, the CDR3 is TGTGCCATCAGCCTAGCGGGAGCCGAGCAGTACTTC.

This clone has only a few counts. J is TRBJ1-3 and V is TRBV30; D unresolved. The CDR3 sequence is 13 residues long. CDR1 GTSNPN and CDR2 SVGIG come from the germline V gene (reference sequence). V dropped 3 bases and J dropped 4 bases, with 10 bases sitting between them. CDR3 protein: CAWSPGLGNTIYF. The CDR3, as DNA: TGTGCCTGGAGCCCCGGTTTGGGAAACACCATATATTTT.

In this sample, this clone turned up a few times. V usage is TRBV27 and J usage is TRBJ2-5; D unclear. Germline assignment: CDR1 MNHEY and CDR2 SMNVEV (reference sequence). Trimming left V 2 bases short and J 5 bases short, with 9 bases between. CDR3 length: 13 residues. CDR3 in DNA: TGTGCCAGCAGTTTACTCGTTCGGGAGACCCAGTACTTC. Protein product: CASSLLVRETQYF.

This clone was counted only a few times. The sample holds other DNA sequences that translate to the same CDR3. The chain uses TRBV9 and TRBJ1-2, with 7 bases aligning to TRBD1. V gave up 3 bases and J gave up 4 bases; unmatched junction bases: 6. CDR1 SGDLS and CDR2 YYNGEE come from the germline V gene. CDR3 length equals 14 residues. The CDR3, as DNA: TGTGCCAGCAGCGGCGACAGGGAGAGCTATGGCTACACCTTC. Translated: CASSGDRESYGYTF.

In nucleotides, the CDR3 is TGTGCCAGCAGCTTTGGCCTAGCGGGGGGATCAGATACGCAGTATTTT. As protein: CASSFGLAGGSDTQYF. This chain joins TRBV13 and TRBJ2-3; 11 bases agree with TRBD2. Germline lookup yields CDR1 PRHDT and CDR2 FYEKMQ (reference sequence). The V and J ends lost 3 bases and 4 bases, in that order; junction bases with no gene match: 6. The length of the CDR3 is 16 residues.